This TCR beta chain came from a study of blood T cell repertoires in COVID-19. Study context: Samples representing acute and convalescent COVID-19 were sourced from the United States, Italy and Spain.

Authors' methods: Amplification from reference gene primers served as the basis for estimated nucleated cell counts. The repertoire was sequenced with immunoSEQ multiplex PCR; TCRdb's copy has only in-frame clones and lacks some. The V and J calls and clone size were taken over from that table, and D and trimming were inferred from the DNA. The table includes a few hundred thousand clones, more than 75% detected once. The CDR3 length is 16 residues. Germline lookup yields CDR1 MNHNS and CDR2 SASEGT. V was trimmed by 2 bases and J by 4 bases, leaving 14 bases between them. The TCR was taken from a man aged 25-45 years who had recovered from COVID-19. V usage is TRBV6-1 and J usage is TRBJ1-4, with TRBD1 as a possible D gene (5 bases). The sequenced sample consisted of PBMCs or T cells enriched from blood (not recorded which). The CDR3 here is CASSEPPGGFNEKLFF. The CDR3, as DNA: TGTGCCAGCAGTGAACCGCCCGGGGGTTTTAATGAAAAACTGTTTTTT.